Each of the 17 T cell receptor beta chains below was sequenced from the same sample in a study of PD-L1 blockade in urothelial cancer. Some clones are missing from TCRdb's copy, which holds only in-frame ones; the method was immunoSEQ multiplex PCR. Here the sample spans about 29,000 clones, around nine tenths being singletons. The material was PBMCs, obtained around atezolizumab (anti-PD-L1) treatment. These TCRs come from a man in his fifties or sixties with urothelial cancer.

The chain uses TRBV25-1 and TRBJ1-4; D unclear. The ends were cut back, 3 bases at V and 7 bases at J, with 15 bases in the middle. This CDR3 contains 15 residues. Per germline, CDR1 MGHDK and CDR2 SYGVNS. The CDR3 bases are TGTGCCAGCAGTGAGAGGTTGGCAGGAGGTGAAAAACTGTTTTTT. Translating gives CASSERLAGGEKLFF.

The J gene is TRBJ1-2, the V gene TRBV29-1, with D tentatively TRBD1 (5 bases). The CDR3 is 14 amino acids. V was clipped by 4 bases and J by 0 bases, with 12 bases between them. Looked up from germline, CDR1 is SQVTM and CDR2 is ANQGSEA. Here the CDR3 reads CSVAGDSSNYGYTF. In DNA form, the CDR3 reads TGCAGCGTTGCCGGGGACTCCTCTAACTATGGCTACACCTTC.

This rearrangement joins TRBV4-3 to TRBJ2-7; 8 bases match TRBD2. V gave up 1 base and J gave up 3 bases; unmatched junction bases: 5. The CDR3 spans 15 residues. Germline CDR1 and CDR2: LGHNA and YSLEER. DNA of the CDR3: TGCGCCAGCAGCCAAGGAACTAGCGGACGCTACGAGCAGTACTTC. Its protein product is CASSQGTSGRYEQYF.

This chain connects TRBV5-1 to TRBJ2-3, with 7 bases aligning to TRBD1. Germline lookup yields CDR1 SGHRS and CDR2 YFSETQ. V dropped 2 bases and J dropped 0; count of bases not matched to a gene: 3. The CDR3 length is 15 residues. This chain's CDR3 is CASSFEGASTDTQYF. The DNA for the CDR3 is TGCGCCAGCAGCTTTGAGGGGGCGAGCACAGATACGCAGTATTTT.

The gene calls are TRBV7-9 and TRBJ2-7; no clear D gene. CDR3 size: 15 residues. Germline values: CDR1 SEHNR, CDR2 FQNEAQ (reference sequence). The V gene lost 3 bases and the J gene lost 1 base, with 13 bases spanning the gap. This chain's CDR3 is CASSFLPASSYEQYF. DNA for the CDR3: TGTGCCAGCAGCTTTTTACCCGCCAGTTCCTACGAGCAGTACTTC.

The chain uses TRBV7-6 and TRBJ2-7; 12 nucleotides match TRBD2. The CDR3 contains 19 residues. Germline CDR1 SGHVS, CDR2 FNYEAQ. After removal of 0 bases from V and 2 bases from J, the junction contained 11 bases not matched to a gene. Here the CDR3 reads CASSLATASGGAVTYEQYF. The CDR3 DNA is TGTGCCAGCAGCTTAGCGACCGCTAGCGGGGGGGCAGTTACCTACGAGCAGTACTTC.

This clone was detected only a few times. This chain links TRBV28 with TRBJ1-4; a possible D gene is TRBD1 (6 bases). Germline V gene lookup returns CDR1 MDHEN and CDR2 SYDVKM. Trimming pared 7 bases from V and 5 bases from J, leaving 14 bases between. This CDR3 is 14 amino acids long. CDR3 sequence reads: CASTEPGVNEKLFF. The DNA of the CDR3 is TGTGCCAGCACCGAGCCAGGGGTAAATGAAAAACTGTTTTTT.

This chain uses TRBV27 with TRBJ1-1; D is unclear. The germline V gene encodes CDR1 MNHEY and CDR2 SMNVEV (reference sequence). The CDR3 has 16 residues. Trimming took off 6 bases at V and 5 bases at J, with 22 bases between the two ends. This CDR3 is CASRRQLRDPFTEAFF. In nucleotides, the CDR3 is TGTGCCAGCAGACGTCAATTGCGGGATCCGTTTACTGAAGCTTTCTTT.

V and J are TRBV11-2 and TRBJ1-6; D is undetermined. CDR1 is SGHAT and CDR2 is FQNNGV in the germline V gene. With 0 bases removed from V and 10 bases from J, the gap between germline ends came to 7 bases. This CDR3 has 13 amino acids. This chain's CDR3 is CASSLERGSPLHF. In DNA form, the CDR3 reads TGTGCCAGCAGCTTAGAACGCGGGTCACCCCTCCACTTT.

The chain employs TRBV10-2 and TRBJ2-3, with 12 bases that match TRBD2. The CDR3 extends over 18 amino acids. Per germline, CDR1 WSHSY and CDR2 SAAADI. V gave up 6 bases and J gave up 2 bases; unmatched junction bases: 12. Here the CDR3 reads CASRLGTSGRGYTDTQYF. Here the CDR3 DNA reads TGCGCCAGCAGACTCGGGACTAGCGGGCGAGGATACACAGATACGCAGTATTTT.

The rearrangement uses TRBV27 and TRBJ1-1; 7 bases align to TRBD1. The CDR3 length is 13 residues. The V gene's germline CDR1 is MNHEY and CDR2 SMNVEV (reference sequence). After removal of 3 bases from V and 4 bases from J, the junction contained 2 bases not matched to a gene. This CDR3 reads CASSLTGLTEAFF. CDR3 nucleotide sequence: TGTGCCAGCAGTTTGACAGGGCTCACTGAAGCTTTCTTT.

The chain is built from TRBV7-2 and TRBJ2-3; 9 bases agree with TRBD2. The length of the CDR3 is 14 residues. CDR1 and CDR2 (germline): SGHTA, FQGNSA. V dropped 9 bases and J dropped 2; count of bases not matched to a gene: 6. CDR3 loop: CASEAGGPTDTQYF. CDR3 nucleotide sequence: TGTGCCAGTGAGGCGGGAGGGCCCACAGATACGCAGTATTTT.

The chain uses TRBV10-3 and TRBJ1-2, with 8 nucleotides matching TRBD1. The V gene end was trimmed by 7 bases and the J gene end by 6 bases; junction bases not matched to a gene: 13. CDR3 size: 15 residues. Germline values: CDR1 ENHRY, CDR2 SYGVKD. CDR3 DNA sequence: TGTGCCATCAAAGAACCGGGACAGGAATATCATGGCTACACCTTC. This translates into CAIKEPGQEYHGYTF.

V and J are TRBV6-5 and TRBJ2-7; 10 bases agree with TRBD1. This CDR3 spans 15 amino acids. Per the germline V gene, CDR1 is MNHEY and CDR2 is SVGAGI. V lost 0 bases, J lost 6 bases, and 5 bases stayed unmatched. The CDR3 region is CASSYSRQGASEQYF. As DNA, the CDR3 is TGTGCCAGCAGTTACTCGAGACAGGGGGCCTCCGAGCAGTACTTC.

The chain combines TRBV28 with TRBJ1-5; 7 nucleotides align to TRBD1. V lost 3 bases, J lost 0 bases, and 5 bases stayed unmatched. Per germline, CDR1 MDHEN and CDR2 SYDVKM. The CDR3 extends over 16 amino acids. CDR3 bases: TGTGCCAGCAGTTTCCCGACAGGGTATAGCAATCAGCCCCAGCATTTT. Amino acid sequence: CASSFPTGYSNQPQHF.

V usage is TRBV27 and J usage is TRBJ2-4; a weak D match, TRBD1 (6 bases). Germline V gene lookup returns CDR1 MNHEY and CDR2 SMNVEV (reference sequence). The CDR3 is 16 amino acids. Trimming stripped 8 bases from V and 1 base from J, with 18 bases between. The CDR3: CASGGYPPSAKNIQYF. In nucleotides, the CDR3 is TGTGCCAGCGGGGGCTACCCCCCTTCGGCCAAAAACATTCAGTACTTC.

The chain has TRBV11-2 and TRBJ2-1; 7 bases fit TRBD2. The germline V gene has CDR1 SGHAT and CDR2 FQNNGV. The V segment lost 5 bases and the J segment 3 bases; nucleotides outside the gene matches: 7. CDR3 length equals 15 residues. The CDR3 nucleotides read TGTGCCAGCAGCACAGGACTAGGTGGCTACAATGAGCAGTTCTTC. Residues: CASSTGLGGYNEQFF.